Below, 32 T cell receptor beta chains from the same sample are listed, as sequenced in a study of glioma-infiltrating T cells after dendritic cell vaccination. Sequencing was performed with immunoSEQ multiplex PCR; in TCRdb, only in-frame clones are kept and a portion is missing. The top ten hold less than 3% of the sample, which has roughly 100,000 clones, 85% to 90% seen once. Sequencing was performed on blood, taken before dendritic cell vaccination. The receptors originated from a human donor with glioblastoma.

The chain joins TRBV5-6 to TRBJ2-1; 8 bases line up with TRBD1. The CDR3 covers 17 residues. The ends lost 0 bases at V and 7 bases at J; junction bases unmatched: 12. Germline CDR1 and CDR2: SGHDT and YYEEEE. Here the CDR3 reads CASSLEWQGARVNEQFF. The CDR3 bases are TGTGCCAGCAGCTTGGAGTGGCAGGGGGCGCGTGTAAATGAGCAGTTCTTC.

The chain is built from TRBV6-5 and TRBJ2-7; 9 nucleotides align to TRBD1. Germline V gives CDR1 MNHEY, CDR2 SVGAGI. Germline trimming cut 7 bases from V and 6 bases from J; bases unmatched to any gene: 10. CDR3 length: 14 residues. Written as DNA, the CDR3 is TGTGCCAGCACTCAGGGACAGGGTGGTGGCGAGCAGTACTTC. Its translation is CASTQGQGGGEQYF.

This CDR3 reads CASSTGQGGYEQYF. DNA of the CDR3: TGTGCCAGCAGCACCGGGCAGGGGGGCTACGAGCAGTACTTC. The J gene is TRBJ2-7, the V gene TRBV5-4, with a tentative D call TRBD1 (7 bases). The ends were cut back, 4 bases at V and 3 bases at J, with 14 bases in the middle. Germline V gene sequence: CDR1 SGHNT, CDR2 YYREEE (reference sequence). The CDR3 covers 14 residues.

This clone has a single count. This chain joins TRBV25-1 and TRBJ2-1; D is uncertain. This CDR3 is 11 amino acids long. Germline loops: CDR1 MGHDK, CDR2 SYGVNS. V was clipped by 1 base and J by 9 bases, with 4 bases between them. CDR3 coding DNA: TGTGCCAGCAGTGAATCCCTTGAGCAGTTCTTC. Translating it yields CASSESLEQFF.

The chain joins TRBV2 to TRBJ1-4; TRBD1 matches at 10 bases. Germline V CDR1 and CDR2: SNHLY, FYNNEI. The CDR3 consists of 15 residues. Trimming took 6 bases from V and 7 from J; bases not matched to a gene: 8. The CDR3 nucleotides read TGTGCCAGCAGCCGGGACAGGGGCGAGGGTGAAAAACTGTTTTTT. Encoded protein: CASSRDRGEGEKLFF.

In nucleotides, the CDR3 is TGTGCCAGCAGTCAGACTAGCGGGACTTCCTACGAGCAGTACTTC. It translates to CASSQTSGTSYEQYF. The chain is built from TRBV6-5 and TRBJ2-7, with 11 bases lining up with TRBD2. The junction had 4 bases not matched to a gene; V was cut back by 5 bases and J by 1 base. Germline V gene lookup returns CDR1 MNHEY and CDR2 SVGAGI. This CDR3 contains 15 residues.

V usage is TRBV18 and J usage is TRBJ2-2, with a weak D call TRBD2 (6 bases). CDR1 is KGHSH, CDR2 LQKENI, per germline. V was clipped by 1 base and J by 2 bases, with 11 bases between them. The CDR3 is 16 residues long. CDR3 bases: TGTGCCAGCTCACCACTTGGGGGGAAAAACACCGGGGAGCTGTTTTTT. Translated: CASSPLGGKNTGELFF.

This clone was seen a single time. V usage is TRBV9 and J usage is TRBJ2-3; 10 positions agree with TRBD2. CDR1 is SGDLS and CDR2 is YYNGEE in the germline V gene. The CDR3 runs to 16 residues. V gave up 4 bases and J gave up 3 bases; unmatched junction bases: 8. The CDR3 nucleotides are TGTGCCAGCAGCAATCGGCCTAGCGGGGGAACAGATACGCAGTATTTT. Translating it yields CASSNRPSGGTDTQYF. The full variable domain, its missing parts supplied by reference TRBV9 and TRBJ2-3, is DSGVTQTPKHLITATGQRVTLRCSPRSGDLSVYWYQQSLDQGLQFLIQYYNGEERAKGNILERFSAQQFPDLHSELNLSSLELGDSALYFCASSNRPSGGTDTQYFGPGTRLTVL.

The gene calls are TRBV6-6 and TRBJ2-3, with D possibly TRBD2 on 6 matching bases. CDR1 and CDR2 (germline): MNHNY, SVGAGI (reference sequence). The CDR3 length is 16 residues. The V gene lost 0 bases and the J gene lost 2 bases, with 12 bases spanning the gap. In nucleotides, the CDR3 is TGTGCCAGCAGTTACTCCGCCCGCGGGACCACAGATACGCAGTATTTT. This encodes CASSYSARGTTDTQYF.

This chain joins TRBV2 and TRBJ1-5; TRBD1 aligns across 10 bases. The V segment lost 4 bases and the J segment 5 bases; nucleotides outside the gene matches: 5. The CDR3 is 15 amino acids. The germline gives CDR1 SNHLY, CDR2 FYNNEI. This CDR3 is CASSARGTGDQPQHF. In DNA, the CDR3 is TGTGCCAGCAGTGCCCGTGGGACAGGGGATCAGCCCCAGCATTTT.

V gene TRBV27 combines with J gene TRBJ2-7; D gene ambiguous. Germline V gene sequence: CDR1 MNHEY, CDR2 SMNVEV (reference sequence). The CDR3 runs to 14 residues. Trimming stripped 6 bases from V and 6 bases from J, with 18 bases between. The CDR3 DNA reads TGTGCCAGCAGGGCTTCGCATCCCTCCCGCGAGCAGTACTTC. This translates into CASRASHPSREQYF.

This sequence joins TRBV30 and TRBJ1-5, with a weak D call TRBD1 (5 bases). From germline, CDR1 is GTSNPN and CDR2 SVGIG (reference sequence). The V end lost 1 base, the J end lost 9 bases, and 10 bases lay between the germline ends. CDR3 size: 12 residues. CDR3 DNA: TGTGCCTGGAGTGGGGGCGTAGGGCCCCAGCATTTT. Residues: CAWSGGVGPQHF.

The chain links TRBV5-1 to TRBJ2-1; 11 bases fit TRBD2. Germline CDR1 is SGHRS and CDR2 is YFSETQ. Trimming removed 4 bases from V and 0 bases from J; junction bases left unmatched: 9. CDR3 length equals 18 residues. CDR3 residues: CASSVGLAGASSYNEQFF. CDR3 nucleotides: TGCGCCAGCAGCGTTGGACTAGCGGGCGCCTCCTCCTACAATGAGCAGTTCTTC.

V and J are TRBV6-6 and TRBJ2-1; TRBD2 matches 9 bases. This CDR3 region has 11 residues. Looked up from germline, CDR1 is MNHNY and CDR2 is SVGAGI (reference sequence). V was clipped by 7 bases and J by 12 bases; unmatched bases: 4. In DNA form, the CDR3 reads TGTGCCAGCACTAGCGGGATGCGGCAGTTCTTC. This sequence encodes CASTSGMRQFF.

The chain joins TRBV27 to TRBJ2-5; a weak D match, TRBD2 (5 bases). Trimming shortened V by 5 bases and J by 7 bases, and 17 bases separated the two germline ends. The CDR3 has 14 residues. Germline V CDR1 and CDR2: MNHEY, SMNVEV (reference sequence). The CDR3 reads CASSPRVPAGTQYF. In nucleotides, the CDR3 is TGTGCCAGCAGTCCCCGGGTCCCGGCGGGGACCCAGTACTTC.

V gene TRBV4-3 combines with J gene TRBJ1-1; D is perhaps TRBD1 (6 bases). CDR3 length: 16 amino acids. Trimming removed 0 bases at V and 4 bases at J, with 15 bases between. CDR1 is LGHNA and CDR2 is YSLEER in the germline V gene. CDR3 nucleotides: TGCGCCAGCAGCCAAGATCGGACAGAAGCGAGCACTGAAGCTTTCTTT. It codes for CASSQDRTEASTEAFF.

There are a few counts of this clone. The chain uses TRBV10-3 and TRBJ2-7; D is unclear. Germline lookup yields CDR1 ENHRY and CDR2 SYGVKD. Trimming removed 3 bases from V and 1 base from J, with 10 bases in between. This CDR3 has 14 residues. CDR3: CAISDSVRSYEQYF. In DNA form, the CDR3 reads TGTGCCATCAGTGATTCCGTACGGTCCTACGAGCAGTACTTC.

Here the CDR3 reads CASSIQQGALGEAFF. The CDR3 region has the DNA TGTGCCAGCTCTATTCAACAGGGGGCCTTAGGTGAAGCTTTCTTT. V gene TRBV2 combines with J gene TRBJ1-1, with TRBD1 identical over 9 bases. Germline CDR1 is SNHLY and CDR2 is FYNNEI. The length of the CDR3 is 15 residues. J lost 7 bases, V lost 8 bases, and 14 bases had no gene match.

The chain links TRBV11-3 to TRBJ1-4, with 8 bases lining up with TRBD1. Trimming took 3 bases from V and 0 from J; bases not matched to a gene: 0. CDR1 and CDR2 from the germline V gene are SGHNT and YENEEA. This CDR3 has 15 amino acids. CDR3 bases: TGTGCCAGCAGCTTGGGACAGGCAACTAATGAAAAACTGTTTTTT. It encodes CASSLGQATNEKLFF.

J is TRBJ1-1 and V is TRBV5-1; D gene unclear. Germline V gives CDR1 SGHRS, CDR2 YFSETQ. The length of the CDR3 is 16 residues. Trimming took off 4 bases at V and 1 base at J, with 17 bases between the two ends. The CDR3 nucleotides read TGCGCCAGCAGCCGAACAGATCCGGCCGGGAACACTGAAGCTTTCTTT. It specifies CASSRTDPAGNTEAFF.

The V and J genes are TRBV4-2 and TRBJ2-6, with 10 bases matching TRBD1. V was clipped by 3 bases and J by 3 bases; unmatched bases: 8. CDR3 length: 18 residues. Germline V gives CDR1 LGHNA, CDR2 YNFKEQ. CDR3 loop: CASSQPDRGVGGANVLTF. In DNA, the CDR3 is TGTGCCAGCAGCCAGCCGGACAGGGGGGTTGGTGGGGCCAACGTCCTGACTTTC.

The chain joins TRBV7-9 to TRBJ1-2; 9 bases fit TRBD1. CDR1 SEHNR and CDR2 FQNEAQ come from the germline V gene (reference sequence). There are 17 residues in the CDR3. V lost 1 base and J lost 3; bases outside the gene matches: 9. CDR3 amino acids: CASSLVMGQGEDYGYTF. In DNA, the CDR3 is TGTGCCAGCAGCTTAGTTATGGGACAGGGAGAGGACTATGGCTACACCTTC.

The CDR3 region is CASRETPGQNYEQYF. CDR3 in DNA: TGTGCCAGCAGGGAGACCCCGGGACAAAACTACGAGCAGTACTTC. The chain uses TRBV6-1 and TRBJ2-7; weak D call: TRBD1 (6 bases). The germline V and J ends were trimmed by 6 bases and 3 bases, with 18 bases remaining between them. Germline CDR1 reads MNHNS; CDR2 reads SASEGT. The CDR3 length is 15 residues.

This clone has only one observation. This chain uses TRBV28 with TRBJ1-5, with D uncertain. Trimming shortened V by 6 bases and J by 6 bases, and 9 bases separated the two germline ends. CDR3 length: 12 amino acids. Germline V CDR1 and CDR2: MDHEN, SYDVKM. In DNA form, the CDR3 reads TGTGCCAGCAGCCAGCGGCGTCAGCCCCAGCATTTT. Translated: CASSQRRQPQHF.

V is TRBV4-3 and J is TRBJ2-7; 10 nucleotides align to TRBD2. Germline V gene data show CDR1 as LGHNA and CDR2 as YSLEER. With V trimmed by 0 bases and J by 2 bases, 4 bases remained unmatched. The CDR3 totals 16 residues. The CDR3 loop reads CASSQELAGGAYEQYF. DNA of the CDR3: TGCGCCAGCAGCCAAGAATTAGCGGGAGGTGCCTACGAGCAGTACTTC.

The V and J genes are TRBV7-7 and TRBJ2-3, with 7 nucleotides matching TRBD2. The V and J ends lost 2 bases and 1 base, in that order; junction bases with no gene match: 3. The germline CDR1 and CDR2 sequences are SSHAT and FNYEAQ (reference sequence). This CDR3 region has 15 residues. In nucleotides, the CDR3 is TGTGCCAGCAGCTTAATCGCGGGGGGCACAGATACGCAGTATTTT. Amino acid sequence: CASSLIAGGTDTQYF.

V and J are TRBV6-4 and TRBJ1-6; 7 nucleotides match TRBD1. Germline V gives CDR1 MRHNA, CDR2 SNTAGT. The CDR3 is made up of 14 amino acids. The ends lost 4 bases at V and 7 bases at J; junction bases unmatched: 4. CDR3 region: CASSAGTENSPLHF. CDR3 DNA: TGTGCCAGCAGTGCCGGGACAGAAAATTCACCCCTCCACTTT.

The V gene is TRBV7-9, the J gene TRBJ1-3, with D uncertain. V was shortened by 4 bases and J by 2 bases, with 12 bases between the two germline ends. Germline V gene data show CDR1 as SEHNR and CDR2 as FQNEAQ (reference sequence). There are 15 residues in the CDR3. CDR3 region: CASSSLGGTGNTIYF. CDR3 nucleotides: TGTGCCAGCAGCTCCTTAGGCGGGACTGGAAACACCATATATTTT.

The CDR3 DNA follows: TGTGCCAGCCGCCAAGGGGATAATGAAAAACTGTTTTTT. Translating gives CASRQGDNEKLFF. This chain uses TRBV5-4 with TRBJ1-4, with D possibly TRBD1 on 5 matching bases. The CDR3 runs 13 residues. V lost 7 bases to trimming and J lost 4 bases, with 11 bases between them. Germline CDR1 reads SGHNT; CDR2 reads YYREEE (reference sequence).

The rearrangement uses TRBV9 and TRBJ2-3; 13 nucleotides match TRBD2. Germline-derived CDR1 and CDR2 are SGDLS and YYNGEE. CDR3 length: 15 amino acids. V lost 4 bases to trimming and J lost 10 bases; unmatched junction nucleotides: 9. The CDR3 spells CASSPGTSGARAQYF. In nucleotides, the CDR3 is TGTGCCAGCAGCCCTGGGACTAGCGGGGCGCGGGCGCAGTATTTT.

This clone was recorded only once. One end of the junction fails to match germline, which may point to a read error. V and J are TRBV2 and TRBJ2-7; possibly TRBD2 for D (5 bases). From germline, CDR1 is SNHLY and CDR2 FYNNEI. CDR3 size: 15 residues. The CDR3 DNA follows: TGTGTCAGCAGTGAAGCTCAGGACTTAACCTACGAGCAGTACTTC. This codes for CVSSEAQDLTYEQYF.

The chain couples TRBV6-5 to TRBJ2-1; tentatively, D is TRBD2 (7 bases). CDR3 length: 15 residues. Germline assignment: CDR1 MNHEY and CDR2 SVGAGI. Deletions cut 1 base from V and 7 bases from J, with 14 bases between. CDR3 residues: CASSYLGGALNEQFF. The CDR3 DNA follows: TGTGCCAGCAGTTACTTGGGGGGGGCGTTAAATGAGCAGTTCTTC.